The 2 T cell receptor beta chains below come from one sample, sequenced in a study of neoadjuvant nivolumab and ipilimumab in lung cancer. Sequencing was performed with immunoSEQ multiplex PCR; in TCRdb, only in-frame clones are kept and a portion is missing. The sample lists 39,000 or so clones, 89% occurring once. The sample here was peripheral blood, taken before neoadjuvant nivolumab, alone or with ipilimumab. The receptors stem from an adult with non-small cell lung cancer.

The V and J genes are TRBV27 and TRBJ2-7; TRBD1 aligns across 10 bases. The ends lost 3 bases at V and 4 bases at J; junction bases unmatched: 3. Germline loops: CDR1 MNHEY, CDR2 SMNVEV (reference sequence). This CDR3 is built from 14 residues. The CDR3 region is CASSLGQGLYEQYF. The CDR3 DNA is TGTGCCAGCAGTTTGGGACAGGGGCTATACGAGCAGTACTTC.

The gene calls are TRBV19 and TRBJ2-7; TRBD2 matches at 10 bases. The CDR3 is made up of 13 amino acids. The trim removed 9 bases at V and 4 bases at J, leaving 6 bases unmatched. The germline V gene encodes CDR1 LNHDA and CDR2 SQIVND (reference sequence). CDR3 residues: CASSGRGVYEQYF. The CDR3 DNA follows: TGTGCCAGCAGCGGGAGGGGGGTATACGAGCAGTACTTC.